The 19 T cell receptor beta chains reported below all come from one sample, sequenced in a study of blood T cell repertoires in COVID-19. Generated by immunoSEQ multiplex PCR, the TCRdb table keeps only in-frame clones and is missing some. The sample lists 200,000 to 250,000 clones, around 81% occurring once. The specimen was peripheral blood. These receptors all stem from a woman aged 55 to 70 with active or convalescent COVID-19.

The V call is TRBV6-4, the J call TRBJ2-1; 10 positions agree with TRBD2. CDR3 length equals 14 residues. Losses at the gene ends were 4 bases for V and 5 bases for J; bases not matched to a gene: 2. Germline V gene lookup returns CDR1 MRHNA and CDR2 SNTAGT. The CDR3 sequence: CASSAGLAHNEQFF. The CDR3 DNA sequence: TGTGCCAGCAGTGCGGGACTAGCGCACAATGAGCAGTTCTTC.

The chain employs TRBV15 and TRBJ1-6; 7 bases are a match to TRBD1. With 2 bases clipped from V and 7 bases from J, the junction kept 5 bases outside the gene matches. The length of the CDR3 is 15 residues. Germline V gives CDR1 LNHNV, CDR2 YYDKDF (reference sequence). The CDR3 nucleotides are TGTGCCACCAGCAGACGACAGGGTCGGAATTCACCCCTCCACTTT. Residues: CATSRRQGRNSPLHF.

The V and J genes are TRBV19 and TRBJ1-3; TRBD1 is a possible D gene (6 bases). V was shortened by 8 bases and J by 0 bases, with 11 bases between the two germline ends. CDR1 and CDR2 (germline): LNHDA, SQIVND (reference sequence). The CDR3 sequence is 14 residues long. As DNA, the CDR3 is TGTGCCAGTTTTGACAGGAGCTCTGGAAACACCATATATTTT. Translated: CASFDRSSGNTIYF.

The chain is built from TRBV24-1 and TRBJ2-3; perhaps TRBD1 as D (6 bases). The CDR3 totals 15 residues. The germline V gene encodes CDR1 KGHDR and CDR2 SFDVKD. V lost 0 bases and J 0 bases, leaving 6 bases between the germline ends. The CDR3: CATSDLGGSTDTQYF. The CDR3 region has the DNA TGTGCCACCAGTGATTTGGGGGGCAGCACAGATACGCAGTATTTT.

The chain joins TRBV15 to TRBJ2-1; TRBD2 matches 11 bases. The CDR3 runs to 19 residues. V lost 0 bases to trimming and J lost 4 bases; unmatched junction nucleotides: 11. Germline loops: CDR1 LNHNV, CDR2 YYDKDF (reference sequence). The CDR3: CATSRDQLAGGSTYNEQFF. The CDR3 bases are TGTGCCACCAGCAGAGATCAGCTAGCGGGAGGATCAACATACAATGAGCAGTTCTTC.

CDR3 nucleotides: TGTGCCAGCACCCTACGTTGGCGGGGGTCTACACCTCAAAACACCGGGGAGCTGTTTTTT. This codes for CASTLRWRGSTPQNTGELFF. The rearrangement links TRBV27 to TRBJ2-2; TRBD2 matches at 7 bases. This CDR3 comprises 20 residues. CDR1 MNHEY and CDR2 SMNVEV come from the germline V gene (reference sequence). The junction had 22 bases not matched to a gene; V was cut back by 7 bases and J by 2 bases.

The J gene is TRBJ2-1, the V gene TRBV6-5, with 8 bases fitting TRBD2. The germline V gene has CDR1 MNHEY and CDR2 SVGAGI. The length of the CDR3 is 16 residues. With 2 bases clipped from V and 2 bases from J, the junction kept 5 bases outside the gene matches. The CDR3 DNA reads as TGTGCCAGCAGTTACGATCCGGGGGGGACCTACAATGAGCAGTTCTTC. Translating it yields CASSYDPGGTYNEQFF.

This clone occurred many times. The rearrangement uses TRBV29-1 and TRBJ1-2, with TRBD1 matching 11 bases. The germline V gene encodes CDR1 SQVTM and CDR2 ANQGSEA. The trim removed 4 bases at V and 7 bases at J, leaving 5 bases unmatched. The CDR3 has 13 residues. This chain's CDR3 is CSVVGTGGLGYTF. In DNA, the CDR3 is TGCAGCGTTGTTGGGACAGGGGGACTTGGCTACACCTTC.

J is TRBJ2-1 and V is TRBV10-3; D is perhaps TRBD2 (5 bases). This CDR3 region has 15 residues. Germline loops: CDR1 ENHRY, CDR2 SYGVKD. Trimming removed 3 bases at V and 4 bases at J, with 13 bases between. Here the CDR3 reads CAISDLSGDYNEQFF. The CDR3 nucleotides read TGTGCCATCAGTGACTTAAGCGGAGATTACAATGAGCAGTTCTTC.

This clone was seen a few times. The chain has TRBV5-1 and TRBJ2-2, with 11 positions matching TRBD1. From germline, CDR1 is SGHRS and CDR2 YFSETQ. The CDR3 runs to 17 residues. V lost 4 bases and J lost 0; bases outside the gene matches: 5. CDR3 bases: TGCGCCAGCAGCCCAGGGACAGGGGGAGCGAACACCGGGGAGCTGTTTTTT. Its translation: CASSPGTGGANTGELFF.

The chain uses TRBV5-1 and TRBJ2-2, with D possibly matching TRBD2 (5 bases). Germline values: CDR1 SGHRS, CDR2 YFSETQ. The V and J ends lost 0 bases and 0 bases respectively, with 6 bases between them. The CDR3 has 15 residues. The CDR3 reads CASSLGGTNTGELFF. The CDR3 DNA sequence: TGCGCCAGCAGCTTGGGAGGGACGAACACCGGGGAGCTGTTTTTT.

V gene TRBV6-5 combines with J gene TRBJ1-1; D unresolved. The CDR3 length is 13 residues. The V end was cut by 2 bases, the J end by 0 bases, with 4 bases between. Germline-derived CDR1 and CDR2 are MNHEY and SVGAGI. CDR3 region: CASSYSMNTEAFF. The CDR3 DNA reads as TGTGCCAGCAGTTACAGCATGAACACTGAAGCTTTCTTT.

The chain recombines TRBV6-6 with TRBJ2-7; D gene unclear. V shed 2 bases and J shed 6 bases, with 8 bases lying between them. From germline, CDR1 is MNHNY and CDR2 SVGAGI (reference sequence). CDR3 size: 12 residues. CDR3 region: CASSYQLSEQYV. CDR3 nucleotide sequence: TGTGCCAGCAGTTACCAACTTAGCGAGCAGTACGTC.

The rearrangement joins TRBV24-1 to TRBJ2-1; 7 bases agree with TRBD1. Germline V lookup: CDR1 KGHDR, CDR2 SFDVKD. J gave up 4 bases and V 4 bases, and 6 bases lay outside the gene matches. The CDR3 has 15 amino acids. For the CDR3, the DNA is TGTGCCACCAGTGAAGGGGGCCCGGATTACAATGAGCAGTTCTTC. Amino acid sequence: CATSEGGPDYNEQFF.

The genes are TRBV28 and TRBJ1-1, with D uncertain. V was trimmed by 8 bases and J by 3 bases, leaving 7 bases between them. There are 11 residues in the CDR3. Germline assignment: CDR1 MDHEN and CDR2 SYDVKM. The CDR3 is CASREDTEAFF. As DNA, the CDR3 is TGTGCCAGCCGGGAGGACACTGAAGCTTTCTTT.

The rearrangement joins TRBV27 to TRBJ1-2; maybe TRBD1 (5 bases). V shed 10 bases and J shed 1 base, with 16 bases lying between them. This CDR3 contains 14 residues. The V gene's germline CDR1 is MNHEY and CDR2 SMNVEV (reference sequence). The CDR3, as DNA: TGTGCCACCAAAGGGGCGGAAAATAACTATGGCTACACCTTC. Translating gives CATKGAENNYGYTF.

The chain carries TRBV4-1 and TRBJ2-5, with TRBD1 matching 7 bases. Germline assignment: CDR1 MGHRA and CDR2 YSYEKL. The trim removed 0 bases at V and 5 bases at J, leaving 12 bases unmatched. This CDR3 region has 17 residues. The CDR3: CASSQDLGRGSAETQYF. In DNA form, the CDR3 reads TGCGCCAGCAGCCAAGATCTTGGCAGGGGGAGCGCGGAGACCCAGTACTTC.

The V gene is TRBV15, the J gene TRBJ1-5; D might be TRBD1 (6 bases). The CDR3 is 15 residues long. The ends were cut back, 0 bases at V and 1 base at J, with 7 bases in the middle. Germline CDR1 is LNHNV and CDR2 is YYDKDF (reference sequence). CDR3 region: CATSRDTGSNQPQHF. The CDR3 DNA follows: TGTGCCACCAGCAGAGATACAGGGAGCAATCAGCCCCAGCATTTT.

The rearrangement links TRBV7-9 to TRBJ2-7, with 8 positions matching TRBD1. The V gene's germline CDR1 is SEHNR and CDR2 FQNEAQ (reference sequence). With 0 bases clipped from V and 6 bases from J, the junction kept 16 bases outside the gene matches. This CDR3 spans 18 amino acids. Here the CDR3 DNA reads TGTGCCAGCAGCTTAGCGGTTCATGCCGGGACAGGTCGTCTCGAGCAGTACTTC. Its protein is CASSLAVHAGTGRLEQYF.